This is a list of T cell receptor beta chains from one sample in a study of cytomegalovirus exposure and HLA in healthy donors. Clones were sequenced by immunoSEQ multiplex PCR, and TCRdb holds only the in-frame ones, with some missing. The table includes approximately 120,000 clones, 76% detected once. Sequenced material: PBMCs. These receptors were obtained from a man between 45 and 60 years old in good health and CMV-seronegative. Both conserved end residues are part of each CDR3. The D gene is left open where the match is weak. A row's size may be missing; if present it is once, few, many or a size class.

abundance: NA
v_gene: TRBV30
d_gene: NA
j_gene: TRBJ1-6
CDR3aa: CAWRPYTRYNSPLHF
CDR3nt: TGTGCCTGGAGGCCTTACACCCGATATAATTCACCCCTCCACTTT

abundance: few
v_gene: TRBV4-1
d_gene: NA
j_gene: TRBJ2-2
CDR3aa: CASSQVPLVRGTSNTGELFF
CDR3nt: TGCGCCAGCAGCCAAGTGCCCTTGGTGCGGGGGACATCGAACACCGGGGAGCTGTTTTTT

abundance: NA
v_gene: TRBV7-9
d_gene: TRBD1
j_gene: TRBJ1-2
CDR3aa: CSSSSGQGRGYTF
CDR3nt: TGTTCCAGCAGTTCGGGACAGGGGCGCGGCTACACCTTC

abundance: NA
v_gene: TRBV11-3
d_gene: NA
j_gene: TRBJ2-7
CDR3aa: CASSPTVRGTPSYEQYF
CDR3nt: TGTGCCAGCAGCCCGACGGTGAGGGGGACCCCCTCCTACGAGCAGTACTTC

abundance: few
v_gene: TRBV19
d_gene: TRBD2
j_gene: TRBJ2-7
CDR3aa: CASSLAGGDYEQYF
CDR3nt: TGTGCCAGTAGTCTAGCGGGGGGTGACTACGAGCAGTACTTC

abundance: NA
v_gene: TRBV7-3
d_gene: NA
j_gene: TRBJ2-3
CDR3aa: CASSLYGDQPQYF
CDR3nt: TGTGCCAGCAGCTTATACGGGGATCAGCCCCAGTATTTT

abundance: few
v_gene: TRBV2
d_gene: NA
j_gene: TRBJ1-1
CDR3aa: CASSEGGITEAFF
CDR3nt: TGTGCCAGCAGTGAAGGAGGGATCACTGAAGCTTTCTTT

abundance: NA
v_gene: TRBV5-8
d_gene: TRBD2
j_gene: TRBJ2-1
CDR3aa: CASSRTSAGNEQFF
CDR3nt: TGTGCCAGCAGCAGGACTAGCGCGGGGAATGAGCAGTTCTTC

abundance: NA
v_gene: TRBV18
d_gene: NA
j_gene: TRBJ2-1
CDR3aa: CASSPFSYNEQFF
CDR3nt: TGTGCCAGCTCACCATTCTCGTACAATGAGCAGTTCTTC

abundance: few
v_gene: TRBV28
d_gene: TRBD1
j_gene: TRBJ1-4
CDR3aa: CASSLGGQGGKLFF
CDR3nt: TGTGCCAGCAGTTTAGGCGGACAGGGTGGAAAACTGTTTTTT

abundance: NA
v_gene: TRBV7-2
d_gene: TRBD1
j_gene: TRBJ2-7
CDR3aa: CASSRGQGGEQYF
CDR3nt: TGTGCCAGCAGCAGGGGACAGGGAGGCGAGCAGTACTTC

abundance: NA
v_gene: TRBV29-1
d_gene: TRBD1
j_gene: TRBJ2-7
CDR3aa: CSVEAGQGYYEQYF
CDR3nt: TGCAGCGTTGAAGCGGGACAGGGCTACTACGAGCAGTACTTC

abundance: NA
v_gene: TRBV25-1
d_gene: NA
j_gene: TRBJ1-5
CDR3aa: CASSESPNSNQPQHF
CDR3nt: TGTGCCAGCAGTGAGAGCCCCAATAGCAATCAGCCCCAGCATTTT

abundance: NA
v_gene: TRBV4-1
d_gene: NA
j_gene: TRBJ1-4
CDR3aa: CASSQEGGSEKLFF
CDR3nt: TGCGCCAGCAGCCAAGAGGGAGGGAGTGAAAAACTGTTTTTT

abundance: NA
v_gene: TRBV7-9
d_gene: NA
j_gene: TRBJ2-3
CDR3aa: CASPTSTDTQYF
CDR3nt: TGTGCCAGCCCAACTAGCACAGATACGCAGTATTTT

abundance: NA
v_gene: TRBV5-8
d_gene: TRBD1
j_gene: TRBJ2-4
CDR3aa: CASSFPRDRYKNIQYF
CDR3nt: TGTGCCAGCAGCTTCCCTCGGGACAGGTACAAAAACATTCAGTACTTC

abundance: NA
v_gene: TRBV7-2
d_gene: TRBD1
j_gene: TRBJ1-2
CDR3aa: CASSLGQGYGYTF
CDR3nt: TGTGCCAGCAGCCTTGGACAGGGCTATGGCTACACCTTC

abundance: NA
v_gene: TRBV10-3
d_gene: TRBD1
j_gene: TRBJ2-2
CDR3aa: CAISENQGEITVGELFF
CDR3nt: TGTGCCATCAGTGAAAATCAGGGGGAGATAACCGTCGGGGAGCTGTTTTTT

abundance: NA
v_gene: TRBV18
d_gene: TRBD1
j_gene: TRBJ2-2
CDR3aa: CASSGTGDTGELFF
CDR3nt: TGTGCCAGCTCAGGGACAGGGGACACCGGGGAGCTGTTTTTT

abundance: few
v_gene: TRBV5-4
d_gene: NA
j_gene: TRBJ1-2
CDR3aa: CASSLAGIHGYTF
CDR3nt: TGTGCCAGCAGCTTAGCGGGGATCCATGGCTACACCTTC

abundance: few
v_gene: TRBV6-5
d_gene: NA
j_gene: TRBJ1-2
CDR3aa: CASRSAGTTYGYTF
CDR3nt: TGTGCCAGCAGATCTGCCGGGACAACCTATGGCTACACCTTC

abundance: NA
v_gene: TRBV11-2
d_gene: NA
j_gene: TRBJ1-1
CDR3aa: CASRPQGRTEAFF
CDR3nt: TGTGCCAGCAGACCACAGGGTCGGACTGAAGCTTTCTTT

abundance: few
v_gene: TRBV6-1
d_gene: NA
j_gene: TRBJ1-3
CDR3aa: CASSELRGRDSGNTIYF
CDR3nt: TGTGCCAGCAGTGAGCTGCGAGGGAGGGACTCTGGAAACACCATATATTTT

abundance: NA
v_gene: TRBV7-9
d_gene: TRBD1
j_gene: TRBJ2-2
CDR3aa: CASSLELRDRERIRELFF
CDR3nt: TGTGCCAGCAGCTTAGAACTTCGGGACAGGGAACGAATCCGGGAGCTGTTTTTT

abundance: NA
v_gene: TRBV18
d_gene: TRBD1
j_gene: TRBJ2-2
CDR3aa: CASSPRQGQAGELFF
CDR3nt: TGTGCCAGCTCACCTCGACAGGGGCAGGCCGGGGAGCTGTTTTTT

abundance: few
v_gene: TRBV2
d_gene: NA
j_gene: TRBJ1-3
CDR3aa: CASSAATTTTIYF
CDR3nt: TGTGCCAGCAGTGCCGCGACTACAACCACCATATATTTT

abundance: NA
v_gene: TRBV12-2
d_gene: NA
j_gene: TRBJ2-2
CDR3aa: CASRPRTANTGELFF
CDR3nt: TGTGCAAGTCGCCCTCGGACAGCGAACACCGGGGAGCTGTTTTTT

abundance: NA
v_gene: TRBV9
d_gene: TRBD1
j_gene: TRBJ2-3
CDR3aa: CASSATGTGGADTQYF
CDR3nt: TGTGCCAGCAGCGCCACCGGGACAGGGGGCGCAGATACGCAGTATTTT

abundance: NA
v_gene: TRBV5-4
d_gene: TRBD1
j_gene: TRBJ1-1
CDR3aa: CAGRTGVDTEAFF
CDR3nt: TGTGCCGGTCGAACAGGGGTGGACACTGAAGCTTTCTTT

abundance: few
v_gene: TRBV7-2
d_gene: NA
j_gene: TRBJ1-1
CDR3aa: CASSLSPRSTEAFF
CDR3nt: TGTGCCAGCAGCTTATCTCCCCGGAGCACTGAAGCTTTCTTT

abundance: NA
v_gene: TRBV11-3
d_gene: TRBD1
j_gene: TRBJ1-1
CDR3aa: CASSSGQGSTEAFF
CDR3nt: TGTGCCAGCAGCTCGGGACAGGGAAGTACTGAAGCTTTCTTT

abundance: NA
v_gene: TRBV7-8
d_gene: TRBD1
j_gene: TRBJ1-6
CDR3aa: CASSFETGSNSPLHF
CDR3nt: TGTGCCAGCAGCTTTGAGACAGGGTCTAATTCACCCCTCCACTTT

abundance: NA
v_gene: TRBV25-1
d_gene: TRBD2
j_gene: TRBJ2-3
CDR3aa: CASSRRTSSTDTRYF
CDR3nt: TGTGCCAGCAGTAGGAGGACTAGCAGCACAGATACGCGGTATTTT

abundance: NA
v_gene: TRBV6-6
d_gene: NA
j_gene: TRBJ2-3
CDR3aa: CASSYSSGTDTQYF
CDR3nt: TGTGCCAGCAGTTACTCGTCTGGCACAGATACGCAGTATTTT

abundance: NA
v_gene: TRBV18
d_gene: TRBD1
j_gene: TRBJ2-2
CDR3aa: CASSPDRGTGELFF
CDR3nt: TGTGCCAGCTCACCGGACAGGGGAACCGGGGAGCTGTTTTTT

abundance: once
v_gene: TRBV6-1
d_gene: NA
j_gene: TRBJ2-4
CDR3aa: CASRVHDNSKNIQYF
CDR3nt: TGTGCCAGCAGGGTCCACGACAACTCCAAAAACATTCAGTACTTC

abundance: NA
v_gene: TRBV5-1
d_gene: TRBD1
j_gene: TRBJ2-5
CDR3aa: CASSDDRGSRETQYF
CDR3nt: TGCGCCAGCAGTGACGACAGGGGAAGTAGAGAGACCCAGTACTTC

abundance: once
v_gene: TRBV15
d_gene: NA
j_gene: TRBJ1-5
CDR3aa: CATSRSTVRPQHF
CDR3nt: TGTGCCACCAGCAGATCGACAGTCAGGCCCCAGCATTTT

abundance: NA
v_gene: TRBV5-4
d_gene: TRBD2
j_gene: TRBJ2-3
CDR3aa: CASSPPGGPQNTDTQYF
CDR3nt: TGTGCCAGCAGCCCACCGGGGGGGCCACAAAACACAGATACGCAGTATTTT

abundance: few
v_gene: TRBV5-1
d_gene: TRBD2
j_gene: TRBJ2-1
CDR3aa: CASSSGLAGGRWNEQFF
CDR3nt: TGCGCCAGCAGCTCAGGACTAGCGGGGGGGCGTTGGAATGAGCAGTTCTTC

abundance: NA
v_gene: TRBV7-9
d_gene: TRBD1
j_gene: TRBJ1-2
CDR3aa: CSSSLENRGNYGYTF
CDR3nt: TGTTCCAGCAGCTTGGAAAACAGGGGAAACTATGGCTACACCTTC

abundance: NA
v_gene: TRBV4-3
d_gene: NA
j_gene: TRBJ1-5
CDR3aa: CASSQEPISGGQPQHF
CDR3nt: TGCGCCAGCAGCCAAGAACCCATTTCCGGGGGTCAGCCCCAGCATTTT

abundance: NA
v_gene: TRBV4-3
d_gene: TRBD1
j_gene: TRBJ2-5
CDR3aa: CANEGGEETQYF
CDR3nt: TGCGCCAACGAAGGGGGCGAGGAGACCCAGTACTTC

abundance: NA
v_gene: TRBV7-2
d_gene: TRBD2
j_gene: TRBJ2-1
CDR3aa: CASRTGSGGGEQFF
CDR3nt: TGTGCCAGCCGGACGGGGTCTGGGGGGGGTGAGCAGTTCTTC

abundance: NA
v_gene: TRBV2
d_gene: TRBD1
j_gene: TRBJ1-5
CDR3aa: CASSDRDSPTRPQHF
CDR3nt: TGTGCCAGCAGTGACCGGGACAGCCCGACCCGGCCCCAGCATTTT

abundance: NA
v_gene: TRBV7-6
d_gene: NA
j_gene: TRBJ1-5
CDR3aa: CASSLVPGSDQPQHF
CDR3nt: TGTGCCAGCAGCTTAGTCCCGGGATCCGATCAGCCCCAGCATTTT

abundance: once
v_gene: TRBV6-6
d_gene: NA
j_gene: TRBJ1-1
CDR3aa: CASRRGTEAFF
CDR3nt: TGTGCCAGCCGCCGGGGGACTGAAGCTTTCTTT

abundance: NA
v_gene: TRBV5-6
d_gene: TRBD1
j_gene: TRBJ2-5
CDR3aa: CASSTGTGYQETQYF
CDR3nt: TGTGCCAGCAGCACCGGGACAGGGTACCAGGAGACCCAGTACTTC

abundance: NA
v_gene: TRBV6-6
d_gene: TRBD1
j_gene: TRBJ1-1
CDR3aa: CASSRQGGSNTEAFF
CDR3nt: TGTGCCAGCAGTCGACAGGGGGGTTCGAACACTGAAGCTTTCTTT